The rows below give T cell receptor beta chains drawn from one sample of a study of T cells in Graves' hyperthyroidism and ophthalmopathy. TCRdb re-derived calls from the multiplex PCR reads in MiXCR, one entry per CDR3 protein. The sample includes about 720,000 distinct CDR3 sequences, around 19% of them seen just once. The sequencing sample was made of blood. The receptors come from a woman between 50 and 59 years old with Graves' hyperthyroidism that later progressed to Graves' ophthalmopathy. Both conserved end residues are part of each CDR3. A D gene is named only where the DNA matches it firmly. Some rows mark clone size as missing; the rest say once, few, many or name a class of expanded clone.

V gene	clone size	J gene	D gene	CDR3 DNA	CDR3 protein
TRBV25-1	once	TRBJ1-1	-	TGTGCCAGCAGGGGCTTAGACAGAGTAAACACTGAAGCTTTCTTT	CASRGLDRVNTEAFF
TRBV2	many	TRBJ2-7	-	TGTGCCAGCAGTGGACTCACGGGCGGCGAGCAGTACTTC	CASSGLTGGEQYF
TRBV12-3/TRBV12-4	-	TRBJ1-5	TRBD1	TGTGCCAGCAGTTTAAGGGGGCCGGGGAGCAATCAGCCCCAGCATTTT	CASSLRGPGSNQPQHF
TRBV10-1	few	TRBJ2-3	-	TGCGCCAGCAGTGAACGAGGGGGGGCGAGAGATACGCAGTATTTT	CASSERGGARDTQYF
TRBV29-1	-	TRBJ1-1	TRBD1	TGCAGCGTTGAAACAGGGGCCACTGAAGCTTTCTTT	CSVETGATEAFF
TRBV6-1	-	TRBJ2-2	-	TGTGCCAGCAGTGACCAGGGTCTGAACAGGGCCGGGGAGCTGTTTTTT	CASSDQGLNRAGELFF
TRBV30	-	TRBJ1-1	TRBD1	TGTGCCTGGACCCGGACAGGGCGCACTGAAGCTTTCTTT	CAWTRTGRTEAFF
TRBV20-1	-	TRBJ2-3	TRBD2	TGCAGTGCTGGGACTAGCGGGGGGGCGACAAGCACAGATACGCAGTATTTT	CSAGTSGGATSTDTQYF
TRBV7-2	many	TRBJ1-2	-	TGTGCCAGCAGCTTAGGTGCAGCCAGTAACTATGGCTACACCTTC	CASSLGAASNYGYTF
TRBV7-9	many	TRBJ1-1	-	TGTGCCAGCAGCTTCCCACTGACAGGTGTGGTGAACACTGAAGCTTTCTTT	CASSFPLTGVVNTEAFF
TRBV19	-	TRBJ2-1	-	TGTGCCAGTAGTACCCCGCCCGGACCCAGGGGAAATGAGCAGTTCTTC	CASSTPPGPRGNEQFF
TRBV2	few	TRBJ2-7	-	TGTGCCAGCAGTGAAGGTAGACCTCCTCGGGGCGAGCAGTACTTC	CASSEGRPPRGEQYF
TRBV9	many	TRBJ1-1	-	TGTGCCAGCAGCGTCGAGGGGGGGATGAACACTGAAGCTTTCTTT	CASSVEGGMNTEAFF
TRBV7-2	few	TRBJ1-3	TRBD1	TGTGCCAGCAGCCTGACAGGGCCTGGAAACACCATATATTTT	CASSLTGPGNTIYF
TRBV12-5	-	TRBJ1-3	-	TGTGCTAGTGGTTTGGTAGGGACCGAGGTGCCGGGAAACACCATATATTTT	CASGLVGTEVPGNTIYF
TRBV20-1	few	TRBJ2-7	-	TGCAGTGCTAGAGATCTCAGGACCTACGAGCAGTACTTC	CSARDLRTYEQYF
TRBV2	-	TRBJ1-1	-	TGTGCCAGCAGGATAGACGGCGGGAACACTGAAGCTTTCTTT	CASRIDGGNTEAFF
TRBV27	many	TRBJ1-1	-	TGTGCCAGCAGTCCCCTGTTAGAGAACACTGAAGCTTTCTTT	CASSPLLENTEAFF
TRBV7-9	few	TRBJ1-2	-	TGTGCCAGCAGCTTAGTTGATCAGGTCCCTAACTATGGCTACACCTTC	CASSLVDQVPNYGYTF
TRBV28	-	TRBJ2-2	TRBD2	TGTGCCAGCAGTTTGCGCCTAGCGGGAGGCGACACCGGGGAGCTGTTTTTT	CASSLRLAGGDTGELFF
TRBV20-1	many	TRBJ2-3	TRBD2	TGCAGTGCAAACGCCGGGACTAGCGCCACAGATACGCAGTATTTT	CSANAGTSATDTQYF
TRBV7-2	few	TRBJ2-5	TRBD2	TGTGCCAGCAGCCACCAGCTAGCGGGGCAAGAGACCCAGTACTTC	CASSHQLAGQETQYF
TRBV6-1	few	TRBJ1-5	-	TGTGCCAGCAACACCGAGGTTTTAAATCAGCCCCAGCATTTT	CASNTEVLNQPQHF
TRBV27	-	TRBJ2-1	TRBD1	TGTGCCAGCAGTTCCCTCAACCGACAGGGGGCCAACAATGAGCAGTTCTTC	CASSSLNRQGANNEQFF